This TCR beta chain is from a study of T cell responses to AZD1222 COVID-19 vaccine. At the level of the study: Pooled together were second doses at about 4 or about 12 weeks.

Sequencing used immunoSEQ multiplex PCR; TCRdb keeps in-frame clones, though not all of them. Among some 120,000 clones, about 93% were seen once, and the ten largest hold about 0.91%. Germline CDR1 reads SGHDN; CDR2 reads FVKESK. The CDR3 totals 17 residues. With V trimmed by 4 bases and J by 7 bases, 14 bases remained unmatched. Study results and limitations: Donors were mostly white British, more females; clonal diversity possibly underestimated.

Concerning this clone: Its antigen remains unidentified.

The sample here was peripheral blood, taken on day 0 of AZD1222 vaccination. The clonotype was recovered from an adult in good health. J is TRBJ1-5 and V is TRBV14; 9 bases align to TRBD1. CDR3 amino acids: CASSLKIGTGIRQPQHF. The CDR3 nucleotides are TGTGCCAGCAGCCTAAAGATCGGGACAGGGATTCGACAGCCCCAGCATTTT.